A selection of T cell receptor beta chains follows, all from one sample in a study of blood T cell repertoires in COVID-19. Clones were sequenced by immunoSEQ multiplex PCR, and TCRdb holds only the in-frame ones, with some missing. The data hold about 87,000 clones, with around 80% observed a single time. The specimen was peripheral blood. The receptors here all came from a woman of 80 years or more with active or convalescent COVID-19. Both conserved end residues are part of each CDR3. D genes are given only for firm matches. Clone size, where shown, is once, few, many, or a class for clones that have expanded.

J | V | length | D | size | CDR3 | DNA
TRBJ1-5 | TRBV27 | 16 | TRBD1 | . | CASSLSPGQGDQPQHF | TGTGCCAGCAGTTTGTCACCGGGACAGGGTGATCAGCCCCAGCATTTT
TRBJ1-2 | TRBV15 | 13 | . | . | CATSRDWGGGYTF | TGTGCCACCAGCAGAGATTGGGGAGGAGGCTACACCTTC
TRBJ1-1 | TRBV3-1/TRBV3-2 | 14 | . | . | CASSPRSGLTEAFF | TGTGCCAGCAGCCCCAGGTCAGGGCTTACTGAAGCTTTCTTT
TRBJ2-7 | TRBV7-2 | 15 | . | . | CASSLVADSSYEQYF | TGTGCCAGCAGCTTAGTCGCGGACAGCTCCTACGAGCAGTACTTC
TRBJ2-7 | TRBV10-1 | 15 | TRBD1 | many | CASSECVERGREQYF | TGCGCCAGCAGTGAGTGCGTGGAGAGGGGGCGCGAGCAGTACTTC
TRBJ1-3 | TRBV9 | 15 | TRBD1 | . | CASSQMGTGRNTIYF | TGTGCCAGCTCCCAGATGGGGACAGGGAGAAACACCATATATTTT
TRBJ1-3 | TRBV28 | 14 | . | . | CASRSGGSGNTIYF | TGTGCCAGCAGATCCGGGGGCTCTGGAAACACCATATATTTT
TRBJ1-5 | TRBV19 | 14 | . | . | CASSLREENQPQHF | TGTGCCAGTAGTTTGCGGGAAGAGAATCAGCCCCAGCATTTT
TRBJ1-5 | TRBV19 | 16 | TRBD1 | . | CATTSRDRGTYQPQHF | TGTGCCACCACCTCCCGGGACAGGGGAACATATCAGCCCCAGCATTTT
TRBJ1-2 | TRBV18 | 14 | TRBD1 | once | CASSQGAGNYGYTF | TGTGCCAGCTCGCAGGGGGCTGGAAACTATGGCTACACCTTC
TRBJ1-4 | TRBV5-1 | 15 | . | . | CASSLSPGTNEKLFF | TGCGCCAGCAGCTTGTCACCGGGAACTAATGAAAAACTGTTTTTT
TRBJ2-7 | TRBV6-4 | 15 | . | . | CASSDQAGIGYEQYF | TGTGCCAGCAGTGATCAGGCAGGGATCGGCTACGAGCAGTACTTC
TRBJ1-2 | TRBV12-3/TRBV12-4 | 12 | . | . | CASSPRLDGYTF | TGTGCCAGCAGTCCCAGGTTGGATGGCTACACCTTC
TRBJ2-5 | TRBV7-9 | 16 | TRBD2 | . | CASSLALSGGQETQYF | TGTGCCAGCAGCTTAGCGCTTAGCGGGGGTCAAGAGACCCAGTACTTC
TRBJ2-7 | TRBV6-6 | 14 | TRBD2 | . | CASSYSGRTYEQYF | TGTGCCAGCAGTTATAGCGGGAGGACCTACGAGCAGTACTTC
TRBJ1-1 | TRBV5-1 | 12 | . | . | CASSDMNTEAFF | TGCGCCAGCTCGGACATGAACACTGAAGCTTTCTTT
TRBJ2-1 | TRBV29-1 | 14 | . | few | CSVDVPGDYNEQFF | TGCAGCGTTGATGTCCCGGGGGACTACAATGAGCAGTTCTTC
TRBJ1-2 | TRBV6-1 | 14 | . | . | CASSEGLTVYGYTF | TGTGCCAGCAGTGAAGGGTTGACAGTTTATGGCTACACCTTC
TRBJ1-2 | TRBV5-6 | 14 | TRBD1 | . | CASRGTGPRLGYTF | TGTGCCAGCAGAGGGACAGGGCCAAGACTAGGCTACACCTTC
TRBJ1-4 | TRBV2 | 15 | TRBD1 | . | CASRGGGATNEKLFF | TGTGCCAGCAGAGGGGGCGGCGCAACTAATGAAAAACTGTTTTTT
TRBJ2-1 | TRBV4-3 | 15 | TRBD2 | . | CASSQEAGGYNEQFF | TGCGCCAGCAGCCAAGAAGCGGGAGGCTACAATGAGCAGTTCTTC
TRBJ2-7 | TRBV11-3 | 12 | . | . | CASSLEDSEQYF | TGTGCCAGCAGCTTAGAGGACAGCGAGCAGTACTTC
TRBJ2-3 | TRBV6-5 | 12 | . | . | CASRGVTDTQYF | TGTGCCAGCCGCGGGGTCACAGATACGCAGTATTTT
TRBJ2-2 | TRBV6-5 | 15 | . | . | CASSYSGLHTGELFF | TGTGCCAGCAGTTATTCGGGACTCCACACCGGGGAGCTGTTTTTT
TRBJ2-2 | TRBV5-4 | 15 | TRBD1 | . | CASRQDRGRTGELFF | TGTGCCAGCAGGCAAGACAGGGGGAGGACCGGGGAGCTGTTTTTT
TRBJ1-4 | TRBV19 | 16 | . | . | CASSVGTGMANEKLFF | TGTGCCAGTAGTGTCGGAACAGGGATGGCTAATGAAAAACTGTTTTTT
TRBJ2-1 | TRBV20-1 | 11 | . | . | CSAGVLDEQFF | TGCAGTGCAGGGGTCCTAGATGAGCAGTTCTTC
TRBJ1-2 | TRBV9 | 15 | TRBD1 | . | CASSTGQGQGGGYTF | TGTGCCAGCAGCACCGGACAGGGGCAGGGAGGAGGCTACACCTTC
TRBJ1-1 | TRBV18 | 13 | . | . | CASSATVNTEAFF | TGTGCCAGCTCAGCGACAGTGAACACTGAAGCTTTCTTT
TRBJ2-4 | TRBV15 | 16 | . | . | CATSRDDRTPGDIQYF | TGTGCCACCAGCAGAGATGACAGGACTCCAGGGGACATTCAGTACTTC
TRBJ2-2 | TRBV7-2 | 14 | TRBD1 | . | CASSKDRIGGELFF | TGTGCCAGCAGTAAGGACAGGATCGGCGGGGAGCTGTTTTTT
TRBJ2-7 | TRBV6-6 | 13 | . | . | CASRGGFPGEQYF | TGTGCCAGCAGGGGGGGTTTCCCGGGCGAGCAGTACTTC
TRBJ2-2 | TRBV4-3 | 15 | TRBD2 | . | CASSRLADFPGELFF | TGCGCCAGCAGCCGACTAGCGGATTTCCCCGGGGAGCTGTTTTTT
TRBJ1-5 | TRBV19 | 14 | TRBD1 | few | CASSMGTGDQPQHF | TGTGCCAGTAGTATGGGGACAGGGGATCAGCCCCAGCATTTT
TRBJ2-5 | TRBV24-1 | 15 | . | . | CATSPTAGGKETQYF | TGTGCCACCAGTCCAACCGCCGGGGGAAAAGAGACCCAGTACTTC
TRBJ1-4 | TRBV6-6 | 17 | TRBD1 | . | CASSPDRAPATNEKLFF | TGTGCCAGCAGTCCCGACAGGGCCCCTGCAACTAATGAAAAACTGTTTTTT
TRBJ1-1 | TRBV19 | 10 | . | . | CASSQREAFF | TGTGCCAGTTCCCAGCGTGAAGCTTTCTTT
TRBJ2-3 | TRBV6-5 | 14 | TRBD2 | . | CASMRGAWSDTQYF | TGTGCCAGCATGCGGGGGGCGTGGTCAGATACGCAGTATTTT
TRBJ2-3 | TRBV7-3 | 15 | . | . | CASSLIVASTDTQYF | TGTGCCAGCAGCTTAATAGTTGCTAGCACAGATACGCAGTATTTT
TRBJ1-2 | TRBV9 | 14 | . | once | CASSSSTGSYGYTF | TGTGCCAGCAGCTCCTCGACAGGATCCTATGGCTACACCTTC
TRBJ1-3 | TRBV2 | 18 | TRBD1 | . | CASNPDRGRRSSGNTIYF | TGTGCCAGCAATCCGGACAGGGGGCGCAGAAGTTCTGGAAACACCATATATTTT
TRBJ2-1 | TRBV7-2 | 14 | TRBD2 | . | CASSLEASGIEQFF | TGTGCCAGCAGCTTAGAGGCTAGCGGGATTGAGCAGTTCTTC
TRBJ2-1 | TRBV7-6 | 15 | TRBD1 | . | CASSSRTGSYNEQFF | TGTGCCAGCAGCTCCAGGACAGGGTCCTACAATGAGCAGTTCTTC
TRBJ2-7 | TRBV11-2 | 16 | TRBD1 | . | CASSSRPGQGANEQYF | TGTGCCAGCAGCTCACGGCCTGGTCAGGGGGCGAACGAGCAGTACTTC
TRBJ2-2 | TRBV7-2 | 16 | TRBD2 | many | CASSVTSGVNTGELFF | TGTGCCAGCAGCGTTACTAGCGGGGTGAACACCGGGGAGCTGTTTTTT
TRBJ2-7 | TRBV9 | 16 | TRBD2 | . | CASSPELAGASYEQYF | TGTGCCAGCAGCCCGGAACTAGCGGGAGCCTCCTACGAGCAGTACTTC